This T cell receptor (beta chain) was profiled in a study of vaccination and CD4 T cells after COVID-19. CDR1 and CDR2 (germline): SNHLY, FYNNEI. The CDR3 runs 12 residues. V lost 3 bases and J lost 13, with 13 bases in between. The Oncomine TCR Beta short-read assay sequenced DNA from cultured CD4+ T cells. TCRdb re-derived calls from the PCR reads in MiXCR, one entry per CDR3 protein. The table records about 6,500 distinct CDR3 sequences, roughly 50% of them present only once. Treatment: approximately nine-day PBMC culture with coronavirus spike peptide pools or control peptides (ViraFEST assay). Before the COVID-19 pandemic (2011-2018), CD4+ T cells were obtained from the unexposed donor. With respect to this clonotype: Antigen specificity is unknown.

The chain is built from TRBV2 and TRBJ2-1; D gene unclear. The origin of this receptor is a human donor in good health. The specimen was CD4+ T cells from blood, cultured in vitro. The CDR3 coding sequence is TGTGCCAGCAGTGAGGCTACCTGGAAACAGTTCTTC. Translating gives CASSEATWKQFF.